One T cell receptor beta chain is described in this entry. Its specific antigen is unknown. No much larger clonotype is one base removed from it; base qualities were not supplied. The TCR beta CDR3 region was amplified with a multiplex PCR system, in which a first round of about 10 cycles was run using 32 V-gene forward and 13 J-gene reverse primers. First-round PCR used a QIAGEN Multiplex PCR Kit, and primer sequences were filed in Chinese patent CN105087789A. A second PCR round added Illumina universal primers using the Phusion High-Fidelity PCR Kit. Paired-end sequencing of TCR libraries was carried out on the Illumina HiSeq X Ten platform at a read length of 151 bp. As for how the authors treated the data: Cutadapt removed reads without multiplex PCR primers, PEAR merged read pairs, and MiXCR with default settings called CDR3 regions. Shannon entropy measured repertoire diversity, while clonality was calculated as one minus the Shannon entropy divided by the ln of the count of productive unique sequences. Clonotypes at a frequency of at least 0.5% were defined as dominant or high-frequency T-cell clones. Using fastp trimming at Q25 and MiXCR clonotype assembly, TCRdb reanalyzed the public sequencing data and kept in-frame beta chains. Each CDR3 protein appears once, grouped with its most common genes and DNA. The V and J calls follow TCRdb's processing rather than the paper's. Recorded for this sample are 15,000 or so distinct CDR3 sequences; about 30% of them occurred a single time. The ten top clones hold roughly 5.5% of the sample.

These data belong to a study of immune heterogeneity within non-small cell lung tumors (dated by TCRdb to between 2017 and 2018). The study in broad terms: By histology, the tumors were several squamous cell carcinomas, around 10 non-squamous carcinomas and 1 tumor not otherwise specified. TCR repertoires were analyzed from approximately 58 tumor loci of about 15 patients, while transcriptome data covered only roughly 43 loci from roughly 12 patients. The study combined whole-exome sequencing, RNA-seq and TCR beta repertoire sequencing of multiple spatially distinct regions from each NSCLC tumor to examine intratumoral immune heterogeneity. Neoantigen binding to each patient's HLA alleles was predicted with netMHCpan-3.0 for mutant peptides of 8 to 11 amino acids. The paper as a whole reports these results and caveats: Local tumor mutational burden and local T-cell repertoire clonality had a statistically significant but moderate positive correlation (R about 0.3). High-frequency TCR beta clonotypes were largely distinct between individual patients. Within a given patient, the same dominant CDR3B clonotypes showed up repeatedly across loci, although different tumor locations also carried unique high-frequency clones.

Sequences DFQATT (CDR1) and SNEGSKA (CDR2) are obtained from the germline V gene (reference sequence). V and J lose 5 bases and 1 base, and a span of 8 bases separates them. The CDR3 goes from the cysteine to the phenylalanine over 12 residues. The sequence is cut down to CDR3 DNA, 36 bases in frame from base 1. Genomic DNA was extracted from bulk tumor tissue and used as the TCR template, and roughly 590 ng gDNA was amplified per sample. During surgery, multiple biopsies were taken from each primary tumor and placed as far apart as possible within the tumor mass. The study cohort was described as untreated, and patients were newly diagnosed NSCLC cases undergoing curative surgery. The samples came from some 15 patients with newly diagnosed non-small cell lung cancer who were having surgery intended to be curative. The resected tumor masses were reviewed by two independent pathologists. Sequencing was performed only on DNA and RNA samples of high quality.

The source material was lung tumor tissue. The sequence came from a man aged 35-49 years with non-small cell lung cancer. The chain is encoded by TRBV20-1 joined to TRBJ1-1; the D gene lacks a confident call. The bases are TGCAGTGCTCCGGTCCAGAACACTGAAGCTTTCTTT. This sequence encodes CSAPVQNTEAFF.